These T cell receptor beta chains were read from a single sample in a study of blood T cells in healthy people across ages. Each CDR3 protein gets one entry after TCRdb re-called the 5' RACE reads with MiXCR. The table lists roughly 800,000 distinct CDR3 sequences, 25% of them singletons. The same data also went into a second study, on T cells of mothers and their children.

The sample taken for sequencing was blood. The source is a boy younger than 18 in good health. Each CDR3 is given with its conserved first and last residue. A D gene is named only where the DNA matches it firmly. Clone size, where shown, is once, few, many, or a class for clones that have expanded.

d_gene,abundance,j_gene,v_gene,CDR3nt,CDR3aa
-,few,TRBJ2-5,TRBV7-2,TGTGCCAGCAGGCCGACTAGGGGCCAAGAGACCCAGTACTTC,CASRPTRGQETQYF
-,-,TRBJ2-1,TRBV11-2,TGTGCCAGCAGCTCGCTGGGGGGGCTGAATGAGCAGTTCTTC,CASSSLGGLNEQFF
TRBD2,few,TRBJ2-5,TRBV10-3,TGTGCCATCAGACGCGGGGGTTCGGGAGAGACCCAGTACTTC,CAIRRGGSGETQYF
TRBD2,-,TRBJ2-7,TRBV4-3,TGCGCCAGCAGCCTCTTAGTGTCGACTAGCGGGGGGGACGAGCAGTACTTC,CASSLLVSTSGGDEQYF
TRBD1,-,TRBJ2-3,TRBV2,TGTGCCAGCAGCCTACAGGGGAATCCCAGCACAGATACGCAGTATTTT,CASSLQGNPSTDTQYF
-,-,TRBJ1-4,TRBV15,TGTGCCACCAGCAGAGAGAACAGATTTAATGAAAAACTGTTTTTT,CATSRENRFNEKLFF
TRBD1,-,TRBJ2-5,TRBV27,TGTGCCAGCAGTTATCCGGGACAGGGGCAGTACTTC,CASSYPGQGQYF
-,-,TRBJ1-2,TRBV5-6,TGTGCCAGCAGCTCACAACCGGGTGGCTACACCTTC,CASSSQPGGYTF
-,few,TRBJ1-3,TRBV6-2/TRBV6-3,TGTGCCAGCTCTAAAAGGACACGGGACCCCGCCGACTCTGGAAACACCATATATTTT,CASSKRTRDPADSGNTIYF
TRBD2,-,TRBJ2-1,TRBV28,TGTGCCAGCCAGCAGCTAGCGGGAGTCGGGGATGAGCAGTTCTTC,CASQQLAGVGDEQFF
TRBD1,few,TRBJ1-6,TRBV7-8,TGTGCCACCACATTCCGGACAGGGGTTGGGTCACCCCTCCACTTT,CATTFRTGVGSPLHF
TRBD2,-,TRBJ2-7,TRBV5-5,TGTGCCAGCAGCTCTTGGGGACTAGCGGGAGACGAGCAGTACTTC,CASSSWGLAGDEQYF
-,few,TRBJ2-1,TRBV14,TGTGCCAGCAGCCAAGATCGGCTTCAGTTCTTC,CASSQDRLQFF
-,-,TRBJ1-4,TRBV20-1,TGCAGTGCTAGGCTGCCCGGCTTTGAAAAACTGTTTTTT,CSARLPGFEKLFF
-,-,TRBJ2-7,TRBV25-1,TGTGCCAGCAGTGATAACAGGTCCTACGAGCAGTACTTC,CASSDNRSYEQYF
-,-,TRBJ1-5,TRBV6-2/TRBV6-3,TGTGCCAGCGGTACTGGACCGCCCCAGCATTTT,CASGTGPPQHF